This TCR beta chain was profiled in a study of cytomegalovirus exposure and HLA in healthy donors. General study results and limits: Association of roughly 17,000 TCR beta sequences with HLA alleles was found at 0.05 false discovery rate in a later analysis. Cytomegalovirus-associated TCR beta chains were listed, numbering approximately 150.

PCR primers comprised 60 Vbeta and 13 Jbeta primers. TCRdb keeps only in-frame clones here, not all; method: immunoSEQ multiplex PCR. The sample gives over 100,000 clones, roughly 79% of which show up once; more than 2% is in the top ten. This clone was observed a single time. Its antigen is as yet unknown. This CDR3 region has 15 residues. Germline V gene sequence: CDR1 SQVTM, CDR2 ANQGSEA. Unmatched junction bases numbered 4, after V lost 1 base and J lost 0 bases. This receptor was identified in a woman in her 30s in good health and CMV-seronegative. The chain joins TRBV29-1 to TRBJ1-2; the match to TRBD1 covers 8 bases. Input material: PBMCs. DNA of the CDR3: TGCAGCGTTGAAGGGACAGGGTCGGCTAACTATGGCTACACCTTC. Translation: CSVEGTGSANYGYTF.